The 14 T cell receptor beta chains presented below share a single source sample, sequenced in a study of radiation and T cells in renal cell carcinoma. Here immunoSEQ multiplex PCR was the method, and the copy in TCRdb shows in-frame clones only, minus some. The top ten clones hold roughly 12% of a sample with around 170,000 clones, about 85% of them seen once. Time point reported: blood 4 weeks post-SBRT, at nephrectomy. The treatment denotes: 15 Gy SBRT to primary tumor, nephrectomy 4 weeks later. The specimen was blood, collected from a patient whose treatment included radiotherapy and nephrectomy. These receptors all stem from a woman in her forties or fifties with renal cell carcinoma.

The chain couples TRBV9 to TRBJ1-3, with D hard to call. The length of the CDR3 is 15 residues. V was cut by 3 bases and J by 0 bases, with 10 bases left in between. CDR1 and CDR2 from the germline V gene are SGDLS and YYNGEE. The DNA of the CDR3 is TGTGCCAGCAGCGGTCCACTACTCTCTGGAAACACCATATATTTT. Translation gives CASSGPLLSGNTIYF.

The CDR3 nucleotides read TGCGCCAGCAGCCAAGAGACAGGGCTAAGGTCCTACAATGAGCAGTTCTTC. Translation gives CASSQETGLRSYNEQFF. The J gene is TRBJ2-1, the V gene TRBV4-1; TRBD1 aligns across 7 bases. Trimming took 0 bases from V and 1 from J; bases not matched to a gene: 6. The CDR3 runs to 17 residues. CDR1 is MGHRA, CDR2 YSYEKL, per germline.

V usage is TRBV9 and J usage is TRBJ2-3, with D possibly being TRBD2 (6 bases). This CDR3 is 16 amino acids long. Trimming pared 1 base from V and 0 bases from J, leaving 12 bases between. Germline CDR1 reads SGDLS; CDR2 reads YYNGEE. This CDR3 reads CASSVIGEVSTDTQYF. The CDR3 nucleotides read TGTGCCAGCAGCGTAATCGGGGAGGTGAGCACAGATACGCAGTATTTT.

V and J are TRBV19 and TRBJ1-5; 9 nucleotides line up with TRBD1. Losses at the gene ends were 4 bases for V and 2 bases for J; bases not matched to a gene: 3. CDR1 is LNHDA, CDR2 SQIVND, per germline (reference sequence). This CDR3 has 15 amino acids. The CDR3 DNA is TGTGCCAGTAGTACCCGGGACAGGGGCAATCAGCCCCAGCATTTT. It yields the protein CASSTRDRGNQPQHF. Together with reference TRBV19 and TRBJ1-5, the CDR3 gives the full variable domain: DGGITQSPKYLFRKEGQNVTLSCEQNLNHDAMYWYRQDPGQGLRLIYYSQIVNDFQKGDIAEGYSVSREKKESFPLTVTSAQKNPTAFYLCASSTRDRGNQPQHFGDGTRLSIL.

In its sample, this clone was seen once. J is TRBJ2-2 and V is TRBV16; possible D gene TRBD2, 5 bases. The CDR3 extends over 16 amino acids. Germline values: CDR1 KGHSY, CDR2 FQNENV. Trimming took off 7 bases at V and 7 bases at J, with 22 bases between the two ends. The CDR3 DNA follows: TGTGCCAGCACCCGGATACTCCCTTTGGCGGGCGGGGAGCTGTTTTTT. Protein product: CASTRILPLAGGELFF.

The chain uses TRBV18 and TRBJ1-2; 7 nucleotides line up with TRBD1. The CDR3 loop spans 15 amino acids. In germline, CDR1 is KGHSH, CDR2 LQKENI. V shed 4 bases, J shed 5 bases, and the junction held 10 bases outside the gene matches. The CDR3 bases are TGTGCCAGCTCACAACAGGGGACCCGGAGGTATGGCTACACCTTC. Its protein product is CASSQQGTRRYGYTF.

The V call is TRBV6-5, the J call TRBJ1-1, with D maybe TRBD1 (6 bases). V was shortened by 7 bases and J by 11 bases, with 20 bases between the two germline ends. Germline CDR1 and CDR2: MNHEY and SVGAGI. The CDR3 runs 13 residues. Here the CDR3 DNA reads TGTGCCAGCACCCCTAACGGGGGCCATCGGGCTTTCTTT. Residues: CASTPNGGHRAFF.

The chain uses TRBV29-1 and TRBJ2-2; the D gene is possibly TRBD1 (5 bases). V lost 2 bases to trimming and J lost 5 bases, with 18 bases between them. The germline V gene has CDR1 SQVTM and CDR2 ANQGSEA. This CDR3 is built from 16 residues. Written as DNA, the CDR3 is TGCAGCGTTGAAAGGAGTGGGCAGGGTCGGACCGGGGAGCTGTTTTTT. As protein: CSVERSGQGRTGELFF.

This sequence joins TRBV5-1 and TRBJ2-2, with a possible D match to TRBD2 (7 bases). Trimming cost V 5 bases and J 0 bases, with 14 bases left between them. Germline lookup yields CDR1 SGHRS and CDR2 YFSETQ. This CDR3 region has 16 residues. For the CDR3, the DNA is TGCGCCAGCAGAACCGCGGGGGCCGCGAACACCGGGGAGCTGTTTTTT. Amino acid sequence: CASRTAGAANTGELFF.

The chain carries TRBV18 and TRBJ2-1; D may be TRBD1 (6 bases). Deletions cut 6 bases from V and 9 bases from J, with 15 bases between. The CDR3 is made up of 13 amino acids. Germline V gene sequence: CDR1 KGHSH, CDR2 LQKENI. The CDR3, as DNA: TGTGCCAGCTCGGCGGCCTTACAGGGTGAGCAGTTCTTC. Its protein is CASSAALQGEQFF.

V gene TRBV7-9 combines with J gene TRBJ2-5, with no clear D. The ends were cut back, 3 bases at V and 5 bases at J, with 13 bases in the middle. Germline assignment: CDR1 SEHNR and CDR2 FQNEAQ (reference sequence). This CDR3 has 14 residues. The CDR3 sequence is CASSLVFSAETQYF. In DNA, the CDR3 is TGTGCCAGCAGCTTGGTATTCTCAGCGGAGACCCAGTACTTC. Based on the CDR3 plus reference TRBV7-9 and TRBJ2-5, the full variable domain is DTGVSQNPRHKITKRGQNVTFRCDPISEHNRLYWYRQTLGQGPEFLTYFQNEAQLEKSRLLSDRFSAERPKGSFSTLEIQRTEQGDSAMYLCASSLVFSAETQYFGPGTRLLVL.

This rearrangement joins TRBV9 to TRBJ2-1; 8 bases agree with TRBD2. This CDR3 has 18 amino acids. J lost 3 bases, V lost 0 bases, and 11 bases had no gene match. Looked up from germline, CDR1 is SGDLS and CDR2 is YYNGEE. The CDR3 spells CASSVGGSGVTLYNEQFF. The CDR3 coding sequence is TGTGCCAGCAGCGTAGGCGGTAGCGGGGTAACCCTCTACAATGAGCAGTTCTTC. Looking up the rest from reference TRBV9 and TRBJ2-1 gives the full variable domain: DSGVTQTPKHLITATGQRVTLRCSPRSGDLSVYWYQQSLDQGLQFLIQYYNGEERAKGNILERFSAQQFPDLHSELNLSSLELGDSALYFCASSVGGSGVTLYNEQFFGPGTRLTVL.

This sequence joins TRBV4-2 and TRBJ2-7; 8 bases are a match to TRBD2. In germline, CDR1 is LGHNA, CDR2 YNFKEQ. CDR3 size: 15 residues. V was clipped by 0 bases and J by 9 bases; unmatched bases: 10. The CDR3 reads CASSQDGRAGDGQYF. In nucleotides, the CDR3 is TGTGCCAGCAGCCAAGATGGGCGAGCGGGGGACGGGCAGTACTTC.

J is TRBJ2-5 and V is TRBV7-9; D remains ambiguous. The CDR3 has 14 amino acids. Per the germline V gene, CDR1 is SEHNR and CDR2 is FQNEAQ (reference sequence). V dropped 3 bases and J dropped 0 bases, with 8 bases sitting between them. As DNA, the CDR3 is TGTGCCAGCAGCTTCCGGCAGAACCAAGAGACCCAGTACTTC. Amino acid sequence: CASSFRQNQETQYF. Full variable domain (outside the CDR3, taken from reference TRBV7-9 and TRBJ2-5): DTGVSQNPRHKITKRGQNVTFRCDPISEHNRLYWYRQTLGQGPEFLTYFQNEAQLEKSRLLSDRFSAERPKGSFSTLEIQRTEQGDSAMYLCASSFRQNQETQYFGPGTRLLVL.